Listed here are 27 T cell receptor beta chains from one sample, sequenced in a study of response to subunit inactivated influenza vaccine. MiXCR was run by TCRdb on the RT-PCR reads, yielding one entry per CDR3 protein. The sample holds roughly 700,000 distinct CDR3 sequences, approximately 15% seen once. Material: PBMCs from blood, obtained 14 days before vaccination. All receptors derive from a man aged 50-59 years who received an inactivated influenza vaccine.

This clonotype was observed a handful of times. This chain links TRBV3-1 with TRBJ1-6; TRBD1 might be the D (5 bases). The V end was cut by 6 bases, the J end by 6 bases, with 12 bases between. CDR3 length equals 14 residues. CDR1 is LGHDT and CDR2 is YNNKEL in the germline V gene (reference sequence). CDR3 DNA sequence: TGTGCCAGCAGTGAGCCTAGGGGTAATTCACCCCTCCACTTT. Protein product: CASSEPRGNSPLHF. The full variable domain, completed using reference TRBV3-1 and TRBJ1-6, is DTAVSQTPKYLVTQMGNDKSIKCEQNLGHDTMYWYKQDSKKFLKIMFSYNNKELIINETVPNRFSPKSPDKAHLNLHINSLELGDSAVYFCASSEPRGNSPLHFGNGTRLTVT.

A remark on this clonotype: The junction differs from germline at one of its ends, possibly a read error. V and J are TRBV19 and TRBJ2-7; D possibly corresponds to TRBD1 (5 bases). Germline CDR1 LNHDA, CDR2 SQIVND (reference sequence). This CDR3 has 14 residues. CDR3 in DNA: TGTGCCGGTAGTATCGCCAGGGACTCCTACGAGCAGTACTTC. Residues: CAGSIARDSYEQYF.

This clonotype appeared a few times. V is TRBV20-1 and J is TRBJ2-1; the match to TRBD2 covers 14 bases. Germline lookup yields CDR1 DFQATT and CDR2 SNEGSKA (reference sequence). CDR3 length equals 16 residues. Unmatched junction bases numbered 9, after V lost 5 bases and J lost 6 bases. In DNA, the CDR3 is TGCAGTGCTTACCGACTAGCGGGGGGGCTCGTCAATGAGCAGTTCTTC. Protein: CSAYRLAGGLVNEQFF.

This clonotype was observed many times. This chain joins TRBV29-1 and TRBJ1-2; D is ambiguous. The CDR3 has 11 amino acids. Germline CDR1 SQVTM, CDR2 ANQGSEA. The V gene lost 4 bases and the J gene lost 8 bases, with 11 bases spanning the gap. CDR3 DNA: TGCAGCGTTGGGAGACCTAGCGGCTACACCTTC. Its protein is CSVGRPSGYTF. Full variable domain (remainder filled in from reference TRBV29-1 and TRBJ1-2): SAVISQKPSRDICQRGTSLTIQCQVDSQVTMMFWYRQQPGQSLTLIATANQGSEATYESGFVIDKFPISRPNLTFSTLTVSNMSPEDSSIYLCSVGRPSGYTFGSGTRLTVV.

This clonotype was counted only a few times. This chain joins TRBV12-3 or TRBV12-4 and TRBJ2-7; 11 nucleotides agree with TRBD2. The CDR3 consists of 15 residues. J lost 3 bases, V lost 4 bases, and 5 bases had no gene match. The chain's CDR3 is CASSSLAGAFYEQYF. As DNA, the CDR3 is TGTGCCAGCAGTTCACTAGCGGGGGCCTTCTACGAGCAGTACTTC.

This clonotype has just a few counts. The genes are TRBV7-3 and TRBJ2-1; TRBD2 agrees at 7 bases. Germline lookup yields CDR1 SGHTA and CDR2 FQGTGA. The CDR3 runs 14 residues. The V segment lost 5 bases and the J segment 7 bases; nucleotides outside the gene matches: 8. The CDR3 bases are TGTGCCAGCAGCGTAGGACTAGTCCCAAATGAGCAGTTCTTC. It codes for CASSVGLVPNEQFF.

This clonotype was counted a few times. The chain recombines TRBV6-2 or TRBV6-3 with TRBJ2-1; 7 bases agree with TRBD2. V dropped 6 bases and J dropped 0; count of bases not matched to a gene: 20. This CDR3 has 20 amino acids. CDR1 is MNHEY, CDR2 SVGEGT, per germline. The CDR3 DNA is TGTGCCAGCAGCCCCAGTCGACTAGCCAACGCGCTGAGCTCCTACAATGAGCAGTTCTTC. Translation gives CASSPSRLANALSSYNEQFF.

CDR3 in amino acids: CSAIGGSGIQYF. The CDR3 coding sequence is TGCAGTGCTATCGGGGGGAGCGGCATTCAGTACTTC. The rearrangement uses TRBV20-1 and TRBJ2-4, with 7 bases fitting TRBD2. The CDR3 length is 12 residues. Per germline, CDR1 DFQATT and CDR2 SNEGSKA (reference sequence). Losses at the gene ends were 4 bases for V and 9 bases for J; bases not matched to a gene: 6.

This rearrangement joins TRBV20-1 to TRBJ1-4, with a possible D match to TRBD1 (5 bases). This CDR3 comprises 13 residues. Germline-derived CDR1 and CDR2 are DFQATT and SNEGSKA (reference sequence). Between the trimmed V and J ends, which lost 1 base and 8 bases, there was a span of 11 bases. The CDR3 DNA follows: TGCAGTGCTAGAGCCAGGGAAACGGAAAAACTGTTTTTT. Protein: CSARARETEKLFF.

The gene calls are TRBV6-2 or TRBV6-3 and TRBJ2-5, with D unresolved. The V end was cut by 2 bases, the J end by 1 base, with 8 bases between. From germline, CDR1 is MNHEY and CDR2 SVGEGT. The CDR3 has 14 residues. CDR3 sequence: CASSYIRFQETQYF. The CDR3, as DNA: TGTGCCAGCAGTTACATCAGGTTCCAAGAGACCCAGTACTTC.

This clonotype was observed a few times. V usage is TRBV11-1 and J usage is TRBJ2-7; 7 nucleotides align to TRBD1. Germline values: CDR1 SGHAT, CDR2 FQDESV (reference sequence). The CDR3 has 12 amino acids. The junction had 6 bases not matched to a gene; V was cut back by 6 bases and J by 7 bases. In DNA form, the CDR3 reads TGTGCCAGCAGTCAAGACAGGGCTGAGCAGTACTTC. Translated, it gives CASSQDRAEQYF.

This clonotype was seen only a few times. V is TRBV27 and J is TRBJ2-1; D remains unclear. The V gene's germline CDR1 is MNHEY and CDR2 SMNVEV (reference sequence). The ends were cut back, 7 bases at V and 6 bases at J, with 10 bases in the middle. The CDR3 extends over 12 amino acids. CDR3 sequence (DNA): TGTGCCAGCAAGGAAGCATCCAATGAGCAGTTCTTC. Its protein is CASKEASNEQFF.

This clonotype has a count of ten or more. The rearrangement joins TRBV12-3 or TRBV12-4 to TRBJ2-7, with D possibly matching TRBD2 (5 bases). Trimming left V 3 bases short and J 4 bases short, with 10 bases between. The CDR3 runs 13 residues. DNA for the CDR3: TGTGCCAGCAGTTTCGTGGGCGGGTACGAGCAGTACTTC. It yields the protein CASSFVGGYEQYF.

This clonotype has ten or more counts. The CDR3 here is CSAHGTSRADTQYF. The CDR3 DNA sequence: TGCAGTGCACACGGGACTAGCCGCGCAGATACGCAGTATTTT. J is TRBJ2-3 and V is TRBV20-1; 9 positions match TRBD2. This CDR3 comprises 14 residues. V shed 6 bases and J 4 bases; nucleotides not matched to a gene: 8. Per the germline V gene, CDR1 is DFQATT and CDR2 is SNEGSKA (reference sequence).

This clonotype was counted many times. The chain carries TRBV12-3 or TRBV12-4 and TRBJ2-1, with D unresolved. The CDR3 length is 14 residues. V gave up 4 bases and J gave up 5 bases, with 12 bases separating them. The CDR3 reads CASSSSWGDNEQFF. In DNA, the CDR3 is TGTGCCAGCAGTTCTAGTTGGGGTGACAATGAGCAGTTCTTC.

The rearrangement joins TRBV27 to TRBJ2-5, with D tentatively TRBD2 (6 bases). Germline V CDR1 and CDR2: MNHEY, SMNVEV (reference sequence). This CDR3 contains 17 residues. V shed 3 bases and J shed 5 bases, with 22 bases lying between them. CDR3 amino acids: CASSFLLGTQWGETQYF. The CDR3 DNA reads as TGTGCCAGCAGTTTCCTCCTCGGGACTCAATGGGGGGAGACCCAGTACTTC.

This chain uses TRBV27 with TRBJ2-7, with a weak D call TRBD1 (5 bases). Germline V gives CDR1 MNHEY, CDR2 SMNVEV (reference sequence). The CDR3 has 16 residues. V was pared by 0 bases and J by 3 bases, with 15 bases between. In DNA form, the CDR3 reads TGTGCCAGCAGTTTATCTATCCCTCAAAGGGGCTACGAGCAGTACTTC. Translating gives CASSLSIPQRGYEQYF.

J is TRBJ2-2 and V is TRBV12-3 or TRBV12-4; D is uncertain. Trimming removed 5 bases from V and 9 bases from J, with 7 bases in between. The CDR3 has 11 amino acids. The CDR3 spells CASSIDRELFF. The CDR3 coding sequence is TGTGCCAGCAGTATCGACCGGGAGCTGTTTTTT.

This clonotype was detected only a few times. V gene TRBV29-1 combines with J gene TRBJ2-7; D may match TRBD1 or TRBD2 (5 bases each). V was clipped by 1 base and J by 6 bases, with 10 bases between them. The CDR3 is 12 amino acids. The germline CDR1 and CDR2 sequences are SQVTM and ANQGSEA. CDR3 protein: CSVEGAGTEQYF. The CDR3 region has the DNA TGCAGCGTTGAAGGGGCAGGGACCGAGCAGTACTTC.

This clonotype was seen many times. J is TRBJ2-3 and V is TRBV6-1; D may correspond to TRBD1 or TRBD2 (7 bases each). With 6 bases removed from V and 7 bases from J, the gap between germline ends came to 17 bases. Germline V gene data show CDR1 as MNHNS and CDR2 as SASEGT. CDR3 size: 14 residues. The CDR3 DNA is TGTGCCAGCAGACACAGGGGAGCGGGATATACGCAGTATTTT. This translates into CASRHRGAGYTQYF.

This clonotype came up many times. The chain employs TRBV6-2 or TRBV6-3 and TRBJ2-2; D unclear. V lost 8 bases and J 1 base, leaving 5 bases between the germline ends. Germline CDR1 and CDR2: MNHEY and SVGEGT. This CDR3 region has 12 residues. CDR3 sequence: CASGRNTGELFF. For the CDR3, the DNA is TGTGCCAGCGGACGGAACACCGGGGAGCTGTTTTTT.

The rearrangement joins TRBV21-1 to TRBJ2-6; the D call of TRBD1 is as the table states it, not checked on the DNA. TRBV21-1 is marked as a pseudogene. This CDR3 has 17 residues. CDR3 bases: TGTGCCAGCAGCAAAGATCGAGGGGCGGGACGGGCCAACGTCCTGACTTTC. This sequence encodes CASSKDRGAGRANVLTF.

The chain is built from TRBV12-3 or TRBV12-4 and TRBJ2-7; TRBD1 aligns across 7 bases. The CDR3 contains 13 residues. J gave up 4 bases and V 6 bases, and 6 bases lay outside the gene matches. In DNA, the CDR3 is TGTGCCAGCAGCACAGGGGAGAGGTACGAGCAGTACTTC. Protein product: CASSTGERYEQYF.

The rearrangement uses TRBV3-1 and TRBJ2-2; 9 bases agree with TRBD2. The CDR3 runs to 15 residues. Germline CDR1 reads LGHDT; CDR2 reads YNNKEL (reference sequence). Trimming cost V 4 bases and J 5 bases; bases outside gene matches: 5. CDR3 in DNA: TGTGCCAGCAGCCCTAGCGGGGTTCGGACCGGGGAGCTGTTTTTT. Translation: CASSPSGVRTGELFF.

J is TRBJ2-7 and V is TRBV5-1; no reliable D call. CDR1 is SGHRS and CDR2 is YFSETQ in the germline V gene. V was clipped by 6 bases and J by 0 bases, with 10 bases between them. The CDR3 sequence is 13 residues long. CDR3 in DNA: TGCGCCAGCACTGCGACCAGCTCCTACGAGCAGTACTTC. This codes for CASTATSSYEQYF.

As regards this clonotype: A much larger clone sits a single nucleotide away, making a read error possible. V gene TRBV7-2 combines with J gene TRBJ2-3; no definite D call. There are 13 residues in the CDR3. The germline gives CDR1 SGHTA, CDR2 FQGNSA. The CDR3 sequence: CASSSGPLDTKYF. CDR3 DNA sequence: TGTGCCAGCAGCTCAGGACCTTTAGATACGAAGTATTTT.

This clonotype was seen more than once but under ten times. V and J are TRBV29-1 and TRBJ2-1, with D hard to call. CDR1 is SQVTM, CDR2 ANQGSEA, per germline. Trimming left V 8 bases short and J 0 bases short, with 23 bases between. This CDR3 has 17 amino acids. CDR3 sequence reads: CSSSLLGLEVSYNEQFF. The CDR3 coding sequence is TGCAGCTCATCCTTATTAGGTTTAGAGGTCTCCTACAATGAGCAGTTCTTC.